This T cell receptor (beta chain) was profiled in a study of blood T cell repertoires in COVID-19. Study information: Collection of acute and convalescent COVID-19 samples took place in the United States, Italy and Spain. T cells, B-cell-depleted T cells, or PBMCs provided the cDNA or gDNA that served as material.

As originally analysed: Amplification with reference gene primers provided the estimates of nucleated cell counts. Produced via immunoSEQ multiplex PCR; TCRdb's table is partial and in-frame only. The V and J calls and clone size are taken from that table; D and trimming were inferred from the DNA. The sample holds 65,000 or so clones; about 80% are singletons and the top ten take more than 0.7%. V gave up 2 bases and J gave up 9 bases, with 14 bases separating them. Per the germline V gene, CDR1 is GTSNPN and CDR2 is SVGIG (reference sequence). This CDR3 has 13 amino acids. This clonotype was obtained from a woman in her 70s with acute or convalescent COVID-19. Material for sequencing was peripheral blood. The rearrangement joins TRBV30 to TRBJ1-5, with D possibly matching TRBD1 (6 bases). In DNA form, the CDR3 reads TGTGCCTGGAGTAGGGGGTCTGATAGGCCCCAGCATTTT. Protein product: CAWSRGSDRPQHF.